This TCR beta chain is drawn from a study of spatial heterogeneity in lung cancer. TCRdb itself ran the 5' RACE reads through MiXCR, one entry per CDR3 protein. The table lists around 9,700 distinct CDR3 sequences, roughly 6.2% of them singletons, with approximately 30% in the top ten. This CDR3 is built from 12 residues. The V gene's germline CDR1 is MDHEN and CDR2 SYDVKM. The V and J ends lost 7 bases and 10 bases respectively, with 16 bases between them. This clonotype has ten or more counts. Little can be read into the size of this beta chain, an off-target read in a library designed for alpha chains. Described time point: sample taken at primary tumor resection. Material for sequencing was whole RNA from tumor, nontumor lung or frozen PBMC, left unsorted.

The sequences come from PBMCs, collected at surgery. The sequence was collected from a male donor with early-stage non-small cell lung cancer. The V and J genes are TRBV28 and TRBJ1-1; TRBD1 might be the D (6 bases). CDR3 coding DNA: TGTGCCAGCACGGCCGGGACAAAGGGAGCTTTCTTT. Translated: CASTAGTKGAFF.